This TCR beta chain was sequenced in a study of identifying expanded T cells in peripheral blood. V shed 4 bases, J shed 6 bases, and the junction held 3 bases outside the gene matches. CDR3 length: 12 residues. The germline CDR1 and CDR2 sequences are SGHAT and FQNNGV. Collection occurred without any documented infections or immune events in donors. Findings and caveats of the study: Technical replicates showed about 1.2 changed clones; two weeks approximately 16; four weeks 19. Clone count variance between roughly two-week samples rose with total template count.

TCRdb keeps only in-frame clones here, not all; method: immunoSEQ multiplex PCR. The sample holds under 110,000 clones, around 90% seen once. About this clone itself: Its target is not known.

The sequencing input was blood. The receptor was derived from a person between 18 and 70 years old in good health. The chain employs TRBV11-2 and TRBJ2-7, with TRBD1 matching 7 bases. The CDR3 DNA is TGTGCCAGCAGCTCGACAGGGCTCGAGCAGTACTTC. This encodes CASSSTGLEQYF.